These 7 T cell receptor beta chains originate from one sample sequenced in a study of shared clonotypes between healthy human individuals. The naive CD8 population came from CD45RO-negative cells selected for CCR7, without terminally differentiated effector memory CD45RA+ cells. The assay was immunoSEQ multiplex PCR, and TCRdb's table has in-frame clones only and misses some. This table has millions of clones, 85% to 95% appearing once. The sample consisted of naive CD8+ T cells from PBMCs. These receptors were collected from a man younger than 35 in good health. Some clones in this sample may be carry-over from other donors' samples.

Remarks on this clone: Within the sample, other DNA sequences also encode this same CDR3. The chain uses TRBV7-9 and TRBJ2-3, with TRBD2 identical over 7 bases. V gave up 5 bases and J gave up 0 bases; unmatched junction bases: 5. The germline CDR1 and CDR2 sequences are SEHNR and FQNEAQ (reference sequence). The CDR3 runs 15 residues. The CDR3 loop reads CASSLLAASTDTQYF. DNA of the CDR3: TGTGCCAGCAGCCTTCTAGCGGCTAGCACAGATACGCAGTATTTT. The full variable domain, with the rest looked up from reference TRBV7-9 and TRBJ2-3, is DTGVSQNPRHKITKRGQNVTFRCDPISEHNRLYWYRQTLGQGPEFLTYFQNEAQLEKSRLLSDRFSAERPKGSFSTLEIQRTEQGDSAMYLCASSLLAASTDTQYFGPGTRLTVL.

This sequence joins TRBV21-1 and TRBJ1-5; the DNA was not used to check the table's D call, TRBD1. TRBV21-1 is a documented pseudogene. This CDR3 comprises 15 residues. The CDR3 DNA reads TGTGCCAGCAGCAAACCCAGGGACAGGGGACAGCCCCAGCATTTT. Translated, it gives CASSKPRDRGQPQHF.

The genes are TRBV4-2 and TRBJ1-1; D perhaps matches TRBD1 (5 bases). CDR1 and CDR2 from the germline V gene are LGHNA and YNFKEQ. V gave up 0 bases and J gave up 4 bases, with 12 bases separating them. The CDR3 spans 15 residues. CDR3 coding DNA: TGTGCCAGCAGCCAAGACTCTGGGGGAGGCACTGAAGCTTTCTTT. Amino acid sequence: CASSQDSGGGTEAFF.

The chain carries TRBV9 and TRBJ2-4; tentative D call: TRBD2 (6 bases). V lost 3 bases, J lost 6 bases, and 10 bases lay in between. The CDR3 runs 13 residues. Germline assignment: CDR1 SGDLS and CDR2 YYNGEE. The CDR3 region is CASSGLVGNIQYF. CDR3 DNA sequence: TGTGCCAGCAGCGGACTAGTTGGAAACATTCAGTACTTC.

V is TRBV7-9 and J is TRBJ2-3; either TRBD1 or TRBD2 may fit D (5 bases each). With 1 base removed from V and 0 bases from J, the gap between germline ends came to 14 bases. From germline, CDR1 is SEHNR and CDR2 FQNEAQ (reference sequence). The CDR3 totals 17 residues. In nucleotides, the CDR3 is TGTGCCAGCAGCTTAGATGTACGGGGACCGAGCACAGATACGCAGTATTTT. This encodes CASSLDVRGPSTDTQYF.

V and J are TRBV4-3 and TRBJ2-3; 10 bases match TRBD2. The ends lost 2 bases at V and 4 bases at J; junction bases unmatched: 6. This CDR3 contains 16 residues. Germline V lookup: CDR1 LGHNA, CDR2 YSLEER. CDR3 DNA sequence: TGCGCCAGCAGCCAACTGCTAGCGGGAGCAGCAGATACGCAGTATTTT. This gives the protein CASSQLLAGAADTQYF.

V usage is TRBV6-6 and J usage is TRBJ2-2; D unclear. Germline V gives CDR1 MNHNY, CDR2 SVGAGI (reference sequence). The CDR3 contains 13 residues. V gave up 6 bases and J gave up 3 bases, with 8 bases separating them. CDR3 nucleotide sequence: TGTGCCAGCAGGGCACTTCACACCGGGGAGCTGTTTTTT. Translated: CASRALHTGELFF.